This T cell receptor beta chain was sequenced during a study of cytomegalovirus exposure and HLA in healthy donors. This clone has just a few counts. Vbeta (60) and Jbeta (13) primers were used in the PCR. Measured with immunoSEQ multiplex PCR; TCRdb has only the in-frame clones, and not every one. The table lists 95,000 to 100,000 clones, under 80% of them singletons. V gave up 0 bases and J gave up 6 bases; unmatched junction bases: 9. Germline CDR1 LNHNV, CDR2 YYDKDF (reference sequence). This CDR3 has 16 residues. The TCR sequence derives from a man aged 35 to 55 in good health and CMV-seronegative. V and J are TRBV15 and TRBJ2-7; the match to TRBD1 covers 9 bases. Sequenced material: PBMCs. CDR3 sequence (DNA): TGTGCCACCAGCAGAGAAAAAGACCGGACAGGGGTCGAGCAGTACTTC. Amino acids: CATSREKDRTGVEQYF.